This TCR beta chain stems from a study of blood T cell repertoires in COVID-19. Study details: The samples span acute and convalescent COVID-19 from the United States, Italy and Spain.

Study processing details: Researchers report that nucleated cell counts were estimated from reference gene primer amplification. Generated by immunoSEQ multiplex PCR, the TCRdb table keeps only in-frame clones and is missing some. The V and J calls and the clone size are those of that table, but D and trimming were determined from the DNA. Of approximately 290,000 clones in the sample, over 75% were seen once. Participants were aged roughly 18 to 100 years from about two dozen US areas. Membership in each cohort depended on participant-reported clinical history. The clonotype originates from a woman in her twenties or thirties who had recovered from COVID-19. Sequenced input: PBMCs or T cells enriched from blood (not recorded which).

In nucleotides, the CDR3 is TGTGCCAGCACCCCCCTATGGAGCAGCTCTGGAAACACCATATATTTT. Translated, it gives CASTPLWSSSGNTIYF. The V call is TRBV28, the J call TRBJ1-3; D is undetermined. CDR1 is MDHEN, CDR2 SYDVKM, per germline. Trimming stripped 7 bases from V and 0 bases from J, with 16 bases between. This CDR3 spans 16 amino acids.